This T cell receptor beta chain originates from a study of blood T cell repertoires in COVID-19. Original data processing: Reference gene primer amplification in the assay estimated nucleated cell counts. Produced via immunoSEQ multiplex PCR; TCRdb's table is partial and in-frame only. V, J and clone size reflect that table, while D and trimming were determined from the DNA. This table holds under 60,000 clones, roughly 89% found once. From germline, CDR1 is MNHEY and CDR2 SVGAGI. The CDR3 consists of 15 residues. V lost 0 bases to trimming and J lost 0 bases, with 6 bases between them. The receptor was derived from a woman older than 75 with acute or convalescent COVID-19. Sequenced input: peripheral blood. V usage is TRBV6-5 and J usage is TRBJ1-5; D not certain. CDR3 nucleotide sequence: TGTGCCAGCAGTTACTCATACTATAGCAATCAGCCCCAGCATTTT. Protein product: CASSYSYYSNQPQHF.